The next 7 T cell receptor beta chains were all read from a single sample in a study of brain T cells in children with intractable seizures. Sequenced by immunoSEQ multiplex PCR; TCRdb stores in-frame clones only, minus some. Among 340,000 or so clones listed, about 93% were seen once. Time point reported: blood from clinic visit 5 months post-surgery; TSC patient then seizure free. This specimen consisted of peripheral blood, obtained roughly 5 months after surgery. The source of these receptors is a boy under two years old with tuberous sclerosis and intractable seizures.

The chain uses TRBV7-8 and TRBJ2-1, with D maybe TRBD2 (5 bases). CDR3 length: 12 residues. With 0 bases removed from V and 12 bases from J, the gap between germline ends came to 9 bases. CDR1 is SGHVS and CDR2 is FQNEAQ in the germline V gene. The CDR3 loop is CASSLADSWQFF. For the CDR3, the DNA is TGTGCCAGCAGCTTAGCGGACTCCTGGCAGTTCTTC.

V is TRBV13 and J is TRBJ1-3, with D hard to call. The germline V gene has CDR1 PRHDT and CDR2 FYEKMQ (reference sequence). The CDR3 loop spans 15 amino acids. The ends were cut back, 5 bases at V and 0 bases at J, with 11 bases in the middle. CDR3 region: CASSRTYRSGNTIYF. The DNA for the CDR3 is TGTGCCAGCAGCCGGACTTACCGCTCTGGAAACACCATATATTTT.

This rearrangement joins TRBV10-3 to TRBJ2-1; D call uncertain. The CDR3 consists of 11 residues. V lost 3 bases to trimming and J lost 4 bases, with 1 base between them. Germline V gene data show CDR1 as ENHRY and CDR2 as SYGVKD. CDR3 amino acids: CAISDYNEQFF. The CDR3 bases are TGTGCCATCAGTGATTACAATGAGCAGTTCTTC.

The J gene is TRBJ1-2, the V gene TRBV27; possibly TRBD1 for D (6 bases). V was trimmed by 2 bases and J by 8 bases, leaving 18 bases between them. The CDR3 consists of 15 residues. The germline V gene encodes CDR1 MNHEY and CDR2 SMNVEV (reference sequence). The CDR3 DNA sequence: TGTGCCAGCAGTTTAGGTCTCGGGGGGCCCTACGGCTACACCTTC. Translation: CASSLGLGGPYGYTF.

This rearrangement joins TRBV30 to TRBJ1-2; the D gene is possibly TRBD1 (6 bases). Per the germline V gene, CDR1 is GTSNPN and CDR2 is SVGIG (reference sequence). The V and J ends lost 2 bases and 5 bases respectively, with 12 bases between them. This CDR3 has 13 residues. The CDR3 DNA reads TGTGCCTGGAGTCCTGGACAGCCTTATGGCTACACCTTC. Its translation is CAWSPGQPYGYTF. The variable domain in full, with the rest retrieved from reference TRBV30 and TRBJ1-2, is SQTIHQWPATLVQPVGSPLSLECTVEGTSNPNLYWYRQAAGRGLQLLFYSVGIGQISSEVPQNLSASRPQDRQFILSSKKLLLSDSGFYLCAWSPGQPYGYTFGSGTRLTVV.

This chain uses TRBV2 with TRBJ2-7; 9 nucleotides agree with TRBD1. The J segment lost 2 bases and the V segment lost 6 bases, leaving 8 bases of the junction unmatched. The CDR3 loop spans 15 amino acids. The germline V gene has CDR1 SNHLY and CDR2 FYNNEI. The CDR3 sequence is CASRLDRGTTYEQYF. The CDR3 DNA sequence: TGTGCCAGCAGGTTAGACAGGGGGACTACCTACGAGCAGTACTTC.

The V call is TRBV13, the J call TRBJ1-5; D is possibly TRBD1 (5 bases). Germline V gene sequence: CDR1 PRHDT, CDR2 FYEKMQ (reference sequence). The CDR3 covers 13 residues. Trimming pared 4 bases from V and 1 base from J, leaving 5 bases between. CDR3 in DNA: TGTGCCAGCAGCTGGGGGAGCAATCAGCCCCAGCATTTT. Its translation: CASSWGSNQPQHF.